This T cell receptor beta chain was observed in a study of CD8+CD57+ T cells in acquired aplastic anemia. Template material for TCR beta VDJ and CDR3 profiling consisted of genomic DNA. TCRdb re-called the reads through MiXCR, storing one row per CDR3 protein. Of about 160,000 distinct CDR3 sequences in the sample, less than 50% were seen once. The V gene's germline CDR1 is SGHNT and CDR2 YYREEE (reference sequence). V gave up 2 bases and J gave up 1 base, with 11 bases separating them. The CDR3 is 15 amino acids. The sequenced patients had an expansion of CD8+CD57+ cells seen by flow cytometry. All patients had severe acquired aplastic anemia. Among the patients, none had received any therapy at the time of blood sampling. This clonotype was seen ten or more times. Its antigen is undetermined. Notes on the study in general: Patients had approximately 29 CD8+ CDR3 sequences in common with controls (the shared set).

The sequence came from a human donor with aplastic anemia. V is TRBV5-4 and J is TRBJ2-3; TRBD1 is a possible D gene (5 bases). Sequenced: sorted CD4+, CD8+, or CD8+CD57+ T cells (not recorded which) from PBMCs. The CDR3 DNA reads TGTGCCAGCAGCTTCCGCAGGGAAGGCACAGATACGCAGTATTTT. Amino acids: CASSFRREGTDTQYF.